Below, one TCR beta chain is given with its context. CDR1 is LGHNA, CDR2 YNFKEQ, per germline. With 1 base clipped from V and 6 bases from J, the junction kept 5 bases outside the gene matches. CDR3 length: 14 amino acids. This sample is drawn from a study of T cell changes during pregnancy in multiple sclerosis. Generated by immunoSEQ multiplex PCR, the TCRdb table keeps only in-frame clones and is missing some. The table lists 65,000 to 75,000 clones, approximately 93% of them singletons, with over 1.1% in the top ten. Source: peripheral blood, taken in the second trimester of pregnancy. This receptor was taken from a female donor with multiple sclerosis, enrolled in a pregnancy study. The J gene is TRBJ1-2, the V gene TRBV4-2, with 7 bases matching TRBD1. The CDR3 spells CASSQGDREHGYTF. In DNA form, the CDR3 reads TGTGCCAGCAGCCAAGGAGACAGGGAGCATGGCTACACCTTC.